This T cell receptor (beta chain) was observed in a study of blood T cell repertoires in COVID-19 (dated by TCRdb to the early 2020s). Turning to the overall study: Samples from collaborators originated in the United States, Italy and Spain and spanned both the acute and convalescent phases of COVID-19. Samples came from the ongoing ImmuneRACE study (first 160 participants) plus 1,254 subjects from 6 global collaborators. The dataset comprised deeply sampled blood TCRbeta repertoires from subjects exposed to, actively infected with, or recovered from COVID-19. The sample metadata nearly always contained a de-identified subject ID, COVID-19 status, age in years and sex. Where available, HLA class I and class II types were obtained from metadata supplied by the sample provider rather than from assay-based typing. The repertoires were released in a freely available public database intended as a resource for research on the immune response to SARS-CoV-2. The material from the prospective study consisted of cDNA or gDNA derived from T cells, B-cell-depleted T cells, or PBMCs.

The immunoSEQ Assay, a bias-controlled multiplex PCR, was used to amplify TCRbeta CDR3 regions from genomic DNA. In the paper's pipeline: Within the assay, amplification of reference gene primers was used to estimate how many nucleated cells each sample contained. Sequence reads were collapsed and filtered to measure the absolute abundance of every unique TCRbeta CDR3 rearrangement. For each sample, productive Simpson clonality was calculated by taking the square root of Simpson's diversity index across productive rearrangements. Held by TCRdb, this immuneACCESS table contains in-frame sequences only and omits some clones. Under half of the omission traces to an unresolved V gene where checked; the cause of the rest is unknown. D and trimming come from the DNA, and the V and J calls and clone size come from that table. For this sample the table gives 70,000 to 100,000 clones, of which around nine tenths were detected only once. The ten largest clones take up about 2.7% of the sample.

Concerning this clone itself: Its antigen is still unknown. Base quality data are lacking; no much larger clone is found one base away.

Sequences LNHDA (CDR1) and SQIVND (CDR2) are obtained from the germline V gene (reference sequence). V trim: 3 bases; J trim: 6 bases; unmatched bases: 4. The CDR3 covers 15 residues, taking in both the cysteine and the phenylalanine. The retained sequence is limited to the CDR3, 45 bases, with the frame set at the first base. Whole blood was collected in K2EDTA tubes by collaborating institutions according to the institutions' own protocols. For TCRbeta analysis, collaborators shipped samples in one of three forms: frozen whole blood, isolated PBMCs, or DNA extracted from either of those sample types. General conclusions and limits of the study: The quantity of clinical and demographic metadata differed by source and by participant and was supplied without curation.

The sequence is built from TRBV19 and TRBJ2-3, with 12 bases matching TRBD2. The TCR comes from a woman older than 75 with acute or convalescent COVID-19. Sequenced sample: peripheral blood. For the CDR3, the sequence is CASSMGLAGGDTQYF. The DNA reads as follows: TGTGCCAGTAGTATGGGGCTAGCGGGGGGGGATACGCAGTATTTT.